The 3 T cell receptor beta chains below come from one sample, sequenced in a study of T cell repertoires in cytomegalovirus infection. Their recognized antigens are unknown. Using its own MiXCR run on the reads, TCRdb lists one record per CDR3 protein. The profile shows fewer than 1,000,000 distinct CDR3 sequences, approximately 33% of them singletons. Material: cultured CD8+ T cells from PBMCs, obtained from culture after CMV antigen stimulation. The receptors derive from a human donor in good health (CMV status not recorded). Some clones in this sample may be carry-over from other donors' samples.

The table lists this clonotype with a few counts. This rearrangement joins TRBV7-2 to TRBJ2-7; the D gene could be TRBD1 or TRBD2 (5 bases each). The CDR3 is 15 amino acids. V lost 5 bases, J lost 0 bases, and 14 bases lay in between. In germline, CDR1 is SGHTA, CDR2 FQGNSA. For the CDR3, the DNA is TGTGCCAGCAGCCCGGGACCGTACAGCTCCTACGAGCAGTACTTC. It translates to CASSPGPYSSYEQYF.

The rearrangement uses TRBV24-1 and TRBJ2-7; D is unresolved. CDR1 and CDR2 from the germline V gene are KGHDR and SFDVKD. V lost 4 bases to trimming and J lost 6 bases, with 15 bases between them. The CDR3 totals 14 residues. The CDR3 DNA reads TGTGCCACCAGTGACCAGTTACAGAGTTCCGAGCAGTACTTC. This gives the protein CATSDQLQSSEQYF.

The chain is built from TRBV12-3 or TRBV12-4 and TRBJ1-4; D is ambiguous. Trimming took 7 bases from V and 5 from J, leaving 11 bases between them. This CDR3 is built from 13 residues. CDR3 DNA sequence: TGTGCCAGCACCTTCACCCCCAATGAAAAACTGTTTTTT. Protein product: CASTFTPNEKLFF.